The rows below give T cell receptor beta chains drawn from one sample of a study of tumor-infiltrating lymphocytes in primary liver carcinoma. MiXCR was run by TCRdb on the multiplex PCR reads, yielding one entry per CDR3 protein. The sample lists approximately 73,000 distinct CDR3 sequences, about 70% seen once, with approximately 14% in the top ten. Material for sequencing was liver tumor tissue from sampling region 4. These receptors all stem from a woman between 55 and 75 years old with primary liver carcinoma and hepatitis B virus infection. Both conserved end residues are part of each CDR3. D genes are given only for firm matches. Where a row states a size, it is once, few, many or the class of an expanded clone; other rows omit it.

j_call,clone_size,d_call,v_call,cdr3_aa,cdr3_nt
TRBJ2-1,NA,NA,TRBV28,CVSSAGGTRSYNEQLF,TGTGTCAGCAGTGCCGGCGGGACCCGCTCCTACAATGAGCAGCTCTTC
TRBJ2-3,NA,NA,TRBV28,CVSSPQGPDTQYF,TGTGTCAGCAGTCCTCAGGGTCCAGATACGCAGTATTTT
TRBJ2-1,many,TRBD1,TRBV18,CASSLGQANEQFF,TGTGCCAGCTCACTTGGACAGGCCAATGAGCAGTTCTTC
TRBJ2-7,many,NA,TRBV6-1,CASGRDRPYEQYF,TGTGCCAGCGGGAGGGACAGACCCTACGAGCAGTACTTC
TRBJ2-5,NA,TRBD1,TRBV28,CASSRTGGETQYF,TGTGCCAGCAGCAGGACAGGGGGGGAGACCCAGTACTTC
TRBJ1-6,NA,NA,TRBV25-1,CASSARRDGDSPLHF,TGTGCCAGCAGTGCACGCCGGGACGGGGATTCACCCCTCCACTTT
TRBJ2-6,NA,NA,TRBV5-1,CASSLGENSGANVLTF,TGCGCCAGCAGTCTAGGAGAGAACTCTGGGGCCAACGTCCTGACTTTC
TRBJ1-2,few,NA,TRBV18,CASSPVTLQYGYTF,TGTGCCAGCTCACCGGTGACACTTCAGTATGGCTACACCTTC
TRBJ2-7,NA,TRBD2,TRBV6-1,CTNSEISGSHLEQYF,TGTACCAACAGTGAAATAAGCGGGAGCCACCTCGAGCAGTACTTC
TRBJ2-7,NA,NA,TRBV29-1,CSTWGKGRFEQYF,TGCAGCACCTGGGGCAAGGGGCGCTTCGAGCAGTACTTC
TRBJ2-3,NA,NA,TRBV6-6,CASSGEKRDTETQYF,TGTGCCAGCAGTGGCGAGAAACGGGACACAGAAACGCAGTATTTT
TRBJ2-1,few,TRBD2,TRBV18,CASSPRTSVRDNEQFF,TGTGCCAGCTCACCGAGGACTAGCGTGAGAGACAATGAGCAGTTCTTC
TRBJ2-4,NA,NA,TRBV5-1,CASSLVGNQDIQYF,TGCGCCAGCAGCTTGGTTGGTAACCAAGACATTCAGTACTTC
TRBJ2-1,NA,NA,TRBV11-3,CAIPDEVTCNVQFF,TGTGCCATCCCGGATGAGGTCACCTGCAATGTGCAGTTCTTC
TRBJ2-7,NA,NA,TRBV4-2,CASSGGTEAEQYF,TGTGCCAGCAGCGGGGGGACCGAGGCCGAGCAGTACTTC
TRBJ2-3,NA,NA,TRBV29-1,CSVVSDTDTQYF,TGCAGCGTTGTGTCAGACACAGATACGCAGTATTTC
TRBJ2-1,NA,TRBD2,TRBV29-1,CSVDSRFAGGVEQFF,TGCAGCGTTGACTCCCGATTTGCGGGAGGAGTTGAGCAGTTCTTC
TRBJ1-6,NA,TRBD1,TRBV20-1,CSASLTGIGSPLHF,TGCAGTGCTAGTTTGACAGGGATTGGGTCACCCCTCCACTTT
TRBJ1-2,once,NA,TRBV11-2,CVSSSRTEYGYTF,TGTGTCAGCAGCTCCCGGACGGAATATGGCTACACCTTC
TRBJ2-7,NA,TRBD2,TRBV5-1,CASNTRTSGGVSNEQYF,TGCGCCAGCAACACGAGGACTAGCGGGGGAGTCTCCAACGAGCAGTACTTC
TRBJ2-3,NA,NA,TRBV29-1,CSVDPTSTDRQYF,TGCAGCGTTGACCCAACTAGCACAGATAGGCAGTATTTT
TRBJ2-1,NA,TRBD2,TRBV29-1,CSVKRLAGNNMQFF,TGCAGCGTTAAGAGACTAGCGGGAAACAATATGCAGTTCTTC
TRBJ2-7,few,TRBD2,TRBV7-9,CASSSQRGYYEQYF,TGTGCCAGCAGCTCCCAGCGGGGTTACTACGAGCAGTACTTC
TRBJ1-5,NA,TRBD1,TRBV6-6,CASSNQGADQPQHF,TGTGCTAGCAGTAACCAGGGGGCGGACCAGCCCCAGCATTTT
TRBJ2-3,NA,TRBD2,TRBV7-2,CASSFGTSGPSTDTQYF,TGTGCCAGCAGCTTTGGGACTAGCGGGCCTAGCACAGATACGCAGTATTTT
TRBJ1-5,NA,NA,TRBV21-1,CASSKDGRLIYQPQHF,TGTGCCAGCAGCAAAGACGGGAGACTAATTTATCAGCCCCAGCATTTT
TRBJ2-1,NA,NA,TRBV4-2,CASRQGQGLAAMGQFF,TGTGCCAGCAGGCAAGGACAGGGACTAGCAGCCATGGGGCAGTTCTTC
TRBJ2-1,many,NA,TRBV18,CASGRTALPEQFF,TGTGCCAGCGGGAGGACGGCTCTACCTGAGCAGTTCTTC
TRBJ1-1,NA,TRBD1,TRBV12-3/TRBV12-4,CASSLAGQQDLTEAFF,TGTGCCAGCAGTTTAGCGGGACAGCAGGACCTCACTGAAGCTTTCTTT
TRBJ1-3,NA,NA,TRBV9,CASSVGEASGNTIYF,TGTGCCAGCAGCGTAGGGGAGGCCTCTGGAAACACCATATATTTT
TRBJ2-3,large,NA,TRBV11-2,CASRPSATSTDTQYF,TGTGCCAGCAGGCCCTCTGCGACTAGCACAGATACGCAGTATTTT
TRBJ2-3,NA,NA,TRBV11-2,CANSLKWTDTYTQYF,TGTGCCAACAGCTTAAAATGGACGGACACATATACGCAGTATTTT
TRBJ2-7,many,TRBD1,TRBV6-2/TRBV6-3,CASSTPPGQGSSYEQYF,TGTGCCAGCAGTACCCCCCCCGGACAGGGGAGCTCCTACGAGCAGTACTTC
TRBJ2-7,NA,NA,TRBV28,CVSSLSQVGWGRSYEQYF,TGTGTTAGCAGTTTATCTCAAGTCGGATGGGGTAGAAGTTACGAGCAGTACTTC
TRBJ2-3,NA,NA,TRBV11-2,CTSTLDRRDTQYF,TGTACCAGCACCTTAGATCGAAGAGATACGCAGTATTTT
TRBJ1-6,NA,TRBD1,TRBV6-6,CVSSTGQQGSPPHF,TGTGTCAGCAGTACAGGGCAACAGGGGTCACCCCCCCACTTT
TRBJ2-1,few,TRBD1,TRBV5-5,CASSLRGQGALYDEQFF,TGTGCCAGCAGCTTGCGGGGGCAGGGGGCTCTTTACGATGAGCAGTTCTTC
TRBJ2-3,medium-sized,TRBD2,TRBV11-2,CASSSAGVGDTQYF,TGTGCCAGCAGCTCCGCGGGAGTAGGGGATACGCAGTATTTT
TRBJ2-6,NA,NA,TRBV12-3/TRBV12-4,CASSLRRARANILTF,TGTGCTAGCAGTTTACGGAGAGCTAGGGCCAACATCCTGACTTTC
TRBJ2-4,NA,TRBD2,TRBV12-3/TRBV12-4,CVSAWGGSMDIQYF,TGTGTCAGCGCCTGGGGCGGGAGTATGGACATTCAGTACTTC
TRBJ1-2,NA,NA,TRBV7-3,CASSEHQGEYGYTF,TGTGCCAGCAGCGAACACCAGGGAGAATATGGCTACACCTTC
TRBJ2-1,NA,NA,TRBV11-2,CASSLGLVAREPNEQSF,TGTGCCAGCAGCTTAGGTCTGGTAGCGCGAGAGCCGAATGAGCAGTCCTTC
TRBJ2-2,NA,NA,TRBV11-2,CAGSPQQGPTGELSF,TGTGCCGGCAGCCCTCAGCAAGGACCGACCGGGGAGCTGTCTTTT
TRBJ2-2,NA,NA,TRBV4-1,CASSQSQVPSNTGELFF,TGCGCCAGCAGCCAAAGCCAAGTCCCCTCGAACACCGGGGAACTGTTTTTT
TRBJ2-1,NA,TRBD2,TRBV7-8,CVSSLVGTSGTNEQFF,TGTGTCAGTAGCTTAGTTGGGACTAGCGGGACCAATGAGCAGTTCTTC
TRBJ2-1,NA,TRBD2,TRBV12-3/TRBV12-4,CAISGGRGAVNKQFF,TGTGCCATCAGTGGCGGGAGAGGGGCTGTCAATAAGCAGTTCTTC
TRBJ2-2,few,NA,TRBV5-1,CASSLALRIGPTGELFF,TGCGCCAGCAGCTTGGCGCTGCGGATAGGCCCCACCGGGGAGCTGTTTTTT